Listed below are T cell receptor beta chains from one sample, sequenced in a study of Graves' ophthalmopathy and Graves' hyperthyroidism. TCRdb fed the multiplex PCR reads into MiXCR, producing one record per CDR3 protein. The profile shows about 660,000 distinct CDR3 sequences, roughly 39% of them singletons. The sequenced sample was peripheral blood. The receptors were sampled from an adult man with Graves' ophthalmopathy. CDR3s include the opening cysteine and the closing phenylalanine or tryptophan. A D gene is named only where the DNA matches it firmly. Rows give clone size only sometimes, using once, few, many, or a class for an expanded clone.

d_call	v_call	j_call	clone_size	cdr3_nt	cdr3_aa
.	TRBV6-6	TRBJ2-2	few	TGTGCCAGCAGTTACTCAGACGGCGGGGAGCTGTTTTTT	CASSYSDGGELFF
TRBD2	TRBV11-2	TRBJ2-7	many	TGTGCCAGCAGCTCCAGACTAGCGGGAGACGAGCAGTACTTC	CASSSRLAGDEQYF
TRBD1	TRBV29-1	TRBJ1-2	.	TGCAGTATTGGACAGGGACACTATGGCTACACCTTC	CSIGQGHYGYTF
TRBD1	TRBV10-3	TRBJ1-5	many	TGTGCCATCAGTGGAACAGGGGAACCCCATCAGCCCCAGCATTTT	CAISGTGEPHQPQHF
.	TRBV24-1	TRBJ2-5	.	TGTGGCACCAGGGGGGGGGCCGGGGAGACCCAGTACTTC	CGTRGGAGETQYF
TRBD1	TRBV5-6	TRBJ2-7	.	TGTGCCAGCAGCCCGGGAAGGACAGGTCGAAACGAGCAGTACTTC	CASSPGRTGRNEQYF
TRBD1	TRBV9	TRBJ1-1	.	TGTGCCAGCAGCGTAGGGGACAGAGCGAACACTGAAGCTTTCTTT	CASSVGDRANTEAFF
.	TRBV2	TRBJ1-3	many	TGTGCCAGCAACGGGGGTAACGGAAACACCATATATTTT	CASNGGNGNTIYF
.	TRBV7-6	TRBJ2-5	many	TGTGCCAGCAGCTTAGGTAGGAGCGAAGAGACCCAGTACTTC	CASSLGRSEETQYF
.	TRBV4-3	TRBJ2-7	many	TGCGCCAGCAGCCCTCCGGCCAGGGGTCCTAACGAGCAGTACTTC	CASSPPARGPNEQYF
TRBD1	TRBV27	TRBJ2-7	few	TGTGCCAGCAGTTTATCCCCCGGGACAGGGCCCTACGAGCAGTACTTC	CASSLSPGTGPYEQYF
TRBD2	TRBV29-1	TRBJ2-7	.	TGCAGCAGTTGGCGGGAGGACTACGAGCAGTACTTC	CSSWREDYEQYF
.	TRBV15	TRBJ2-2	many	TGTGCCACCAACACCGGGACAACGAACACCGGGGAGCTGTTTTTT	CATNTGTTNTGELFF
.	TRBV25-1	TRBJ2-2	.	TGTGCCAGCAGTGTGGGAACTTCGGGGACCGGGGAGCTGTTTTTT	CASSVGTSGTGELFF
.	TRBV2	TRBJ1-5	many	TGTGCCAGCAGTGGGCAGGGGAGGGATCAGCCCCAGCATTTT	CASSGQGRDQPQHF
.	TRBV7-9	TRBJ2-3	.	TGTGCCAGCAGCCGGGCCTCGGGAGTAGATACGCAGTATTTT	CASSRASGVDTQYF
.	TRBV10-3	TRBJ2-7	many	TGTGCCATCAGTGTTGATGGCAGCGAGCAGTACTTC	CAISVDGSEQYF
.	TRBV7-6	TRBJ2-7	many	TGTGCCAGCAGCCCTACAGAATCCTACGAGCAGTACTTC	CASSPTESYEQYF
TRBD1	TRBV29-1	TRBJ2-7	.	TGCAGCGTTACAGGGGGCGGAAGATCCTACGAGCAGTACTTC	CSVTGGGRSYEQYF
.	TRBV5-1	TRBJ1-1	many	TGCGCCAGCAGCTCCAACAGGGAGAACACTGAAGCTTTCTTT	CASSSNRENTEAFF
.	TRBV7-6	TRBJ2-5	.	TGTGCCAGCAGCTTAGGTAGTAGCGGCCACCAAGAGACCCAGTACTTC	CASSLGSSGHQETQYF
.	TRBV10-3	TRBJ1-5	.	TGTGCCATCAGTGAGTCCCGGGATCCCGAGACCCAGCATTTT	CAISESRDPETQHF
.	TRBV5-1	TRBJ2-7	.	TGCGCCAGCAGCCCCCCGGGGGCGGCGAGCTACGAGCAGTACTTC	CASSPPGAASYEQYF
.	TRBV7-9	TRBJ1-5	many	TGTGCCAGCAGCTTGGGGGCTCAGCCCCAGCATTTT	CASSLGAQPQHF
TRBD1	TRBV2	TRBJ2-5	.	TGTGCCAGCAGTGCTAGGACAGGGGGCGAAGAGACCCAGTACTTC	CASSARTGGEETQYF
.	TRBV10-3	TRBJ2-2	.	TGTGCCATCAATGAACAACGGGCGAACACCCGGGAGCTGTTTTTT	CAINEQRANTRELFF
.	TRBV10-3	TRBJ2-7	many	TGTGCCATCAGTGAGATCCTGCGGATCGAGCAGTACTTC	CAISEILRIEQYF
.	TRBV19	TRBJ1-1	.	TGTGCCAGTAGTAACAGGAACACTGAAGCTTTCTTT	CASSNRNTEAFF
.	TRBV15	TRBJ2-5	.	TGTGCCAGCAGTTTAGGGACACGGTGGGAGACCCAGTACTTC	CASSLGTRWETQYF
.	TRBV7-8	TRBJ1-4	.	TGTGCCAGCAGCTTAAACCGGGACCGAGGGGAAAAACTGTTTTTT	CASSLNRDRGEKLFF
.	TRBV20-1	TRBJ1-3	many	TGCAGTGCGGGGGTTGGAAACACCATATATTTT	CSAGVGNTIYF
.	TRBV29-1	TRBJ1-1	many	TGCAGCGCCACCAGGGTGGGGAACACTGAAGCTTTCTTT	CSATRVGNTEAFF